This T cell receptor beta chain was obtained from a study of radiotherapy plus CTLA-4 blockade in lung cancer. Study summary: Disease control was present in under 35% of patients, and objective responses in roughly 17%. Findings and limits, study-wide: Early shifts in blood T cell clones, with interferon-beta, reportedly predicted response best. Subsequent to radiotherapy plus ipilimumab, tumor-derived TCR clones underwent expansion in blood.

The repertoire was sequenced with immunoSEQ multiplex PCR; TCRdb's copy has only in-frame clones and lacks some. The profile shows some 98,000 clones, 75% to 90% of them singletons. This CDR3 comprises 15 residues. Germline V gene lookup returns CDR1 GTSNPN and CDR2 SVGIG (reference sequence). V dropped 4 bases and J dropped 2; count of bases not matched to a gene: 8. Turning to this clone: Its antigen is undetermined.

Sequenced material: peripheral blood, taken from a patient treated with radiotherapy plus ipilimumab. The sequence was collected from a human donor with non-small cell lung cancer who had a partial response to radiotherapy plus ipilimumab. This rearrangement joins TRBV30 to TRBJ1-2; 9 bases align to TRBD1. The CDR3 nucleotides read TGTGCCTGGACCTTAAGGGGGACAGGGAACTATGGCTACACCTTC. Its translation is CAWTLRGTGNYGYTF.